This T cell receptor beta chain was profiled in a study of T cell repertoires in cytomegalovirus infection. Study details: Public TCR beta signature analysis indicated the presence of both CMV infection and matching HLA type.

Trimming cost V 0 bases and J 8 bases, with 13 bases left between them. Germline loops: CDR1 DFQATT, CDR2 SNEGSKA (reference sequence). The CDR3 has 13 residues. MiXCR was run by TCRdb on the reads, yielding one entry per CDR3 protein. Of under 150,000 distinct CDR3 sequences in the sample, 7% to 10% are singletons; the top ten hold 9.5% to 13%. Study-wide points: Carriers of CMV plus the relevant HLA were identified by cumulative public TCR beta family frequency. What dominated the ex vivo response were HLA-C-restricted CMV-specific TCR beta clonotypes.

The table lists this clonotype with a few counts. Its antigen is not known. Input material: PBMCs. This sequence originates from a human donor in good health (CMV status not recorded). Some clones in this sample may be carry-over from other donors' samples. The chain carries TRBV20-1 and TRBJ1-2, with TRBD1 as a possible D gene (5 bases). The CDR3, as DNA: TGCAGTGCTAGAGATACCGGGACCTCCGGCTACACCTTC. Translation: CSARDTGTSGYTF.